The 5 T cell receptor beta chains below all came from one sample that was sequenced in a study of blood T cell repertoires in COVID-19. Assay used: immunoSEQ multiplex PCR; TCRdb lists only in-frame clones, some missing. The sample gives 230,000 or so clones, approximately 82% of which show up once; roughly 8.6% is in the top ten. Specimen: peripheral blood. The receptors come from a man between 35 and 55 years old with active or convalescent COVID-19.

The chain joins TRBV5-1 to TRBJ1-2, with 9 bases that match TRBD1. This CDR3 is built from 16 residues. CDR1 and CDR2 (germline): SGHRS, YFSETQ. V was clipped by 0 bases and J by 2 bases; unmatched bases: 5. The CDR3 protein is CASSLDNRGQNYGYTF. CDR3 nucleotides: TGCGCCAGCAGCTTGGATAACAGGGGGCAGAACTATGGCTACACCTTC. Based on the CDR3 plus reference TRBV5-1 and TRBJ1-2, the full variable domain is KAGVTQTPRYLIKTRGQQVTLSCSPISGHRSVSWYQQTPGQGLQFLFEYFSETQRNKGNFPGRFSGRQFSNSRSEMNVSTLELGDSALYLCASSLDNRGQNYGYTFGSGTRLTVV.

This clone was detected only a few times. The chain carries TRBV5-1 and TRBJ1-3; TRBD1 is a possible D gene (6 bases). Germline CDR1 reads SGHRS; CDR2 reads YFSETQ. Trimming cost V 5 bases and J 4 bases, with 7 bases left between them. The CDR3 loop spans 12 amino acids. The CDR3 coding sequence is TGCGCCAGCAGAGGGACAGGAAACACCATATATTTT. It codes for CASRGTGNTIYF.

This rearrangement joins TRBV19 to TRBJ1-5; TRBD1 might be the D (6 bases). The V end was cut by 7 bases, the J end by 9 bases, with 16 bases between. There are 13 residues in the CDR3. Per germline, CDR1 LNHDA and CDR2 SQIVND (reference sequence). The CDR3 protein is CASTSQGTGPQHF. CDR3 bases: TGTGCCAGTACGTCACAGGGCACCGGGCCCCAGCATTTT.

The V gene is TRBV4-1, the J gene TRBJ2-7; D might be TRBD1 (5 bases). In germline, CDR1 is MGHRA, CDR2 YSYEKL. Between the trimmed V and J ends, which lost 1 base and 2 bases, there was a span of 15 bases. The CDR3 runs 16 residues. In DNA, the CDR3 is TGCGCCAGCAGCCAAGCTGACTGGACAACTACCTACGAGCAGTACTTC. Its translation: CASSQADWTTTYEQYF.

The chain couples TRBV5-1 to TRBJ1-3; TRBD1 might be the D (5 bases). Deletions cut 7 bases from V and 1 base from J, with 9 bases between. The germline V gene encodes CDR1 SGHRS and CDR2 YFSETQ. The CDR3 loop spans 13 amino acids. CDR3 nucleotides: TGCGCCAGCTCGGGGGGATCTGGAAACACCATATATTTT. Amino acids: CASSGGSGNTIYF.